The next 9 T cell receptor beta chains were all read from a single sample in a study of tumor-infiltrating lymphocytes in oesophageal squamous cell carcinoma. TCRdb reprocessed the PCR reads via MiXCR and lists one record per CDR3 protein. The sample has 5,500 to 7,500 distinct CDR3 sequences, approximately 15% seen once. Sequencing used esophageal tumor tissue. Receptors were obtained from a male donor with esophageal squamous cell carcinoma.

This clonotype appeared many times. The chain recombines TRBV5-1 with TRBJ2-7; 7 positions match TRBD1. The CDR3 length is 14 residues. From germline, CDR1 is SGHRS and CDR2 YFSETQ. With V trimmed by 2 bases and J by 3 bases, 5 bases remained unmatched. The CDR3 nucleotides read TGCGCCAGCAGCTTCACAGGGGATGTCTACGAGCAGTACTTC. Translation: CASSFTGDVYEQYF.

This clonotype has just one count. Because the CDR3 is missing its conserved closing phenylalanine or tryptophan, this is likely a read error. Because the CDR3's place on the DNA is in doubt, the DNA is left out and the CDR3 is given as listed by TCRdb. The V gene is TRBV6-8, the J gene TRBJ2-3; the D call in the table, TRBD2, was not verified against the DNA. The V gene's germline CDR1 is MNHGY and CDR2 SAAAGT. The CDR3 is 17 residues long, counting both termini. Here the CDR3 reads CASSYVILGSPSSTLGT.

This clonotype occurred many times. A clone one base away is much larger, so this may be a read error. This rearrangement joins TRBV7-2 to TRBJ2-5; tentatively, D is TRBD1 or TRBD2 (5 bases each). This CDR3 comprises 14 residues. Trimming shortened V by 1 base and J by 11 bases, and 17 bases separated the two germline ends. CDR1 and CDR2 from the germline V gene are SGHTA and FQGNSA. The DNA for the CDR3 is TGTGCCAGCAGCTTAGGTCCGGGGACGGATGAGCAGTACTTC. It encodes CASSLGPGTDEQYF.

This clonotype showed up just once. The chain carries TRBV12-3 or TRBV12-4 and TRBJ1-1; D is perhaps TRBD1 (6 bases). V was clipped by 5 bases and J by 5 bases, with 12 bases between them. The length of the CDR3 is 13 residues. In nucleotides, the CDR3 is TGTGCCAGCAGTAGGGGGGAGAGGACTGAAGCTTTCTTT. It yields the protein CASSRGERTEAFF.

This clonotype was seen a few times. V and J are TRBV5-6 and TRBJ1-2; 9 positions agree with TRBD1. V shed 2 bases and J 4 bases; nucleotides not matched to a gene: 3. Germline V gene data show CDR1 as SGHDT and CDR2 as YYEEEE. CDR3 length equals 14 residues. For the CDR3, the DNA is TGTGCCAGCAGCTTAGACAGGGGGACCTATGGCTACACCTTC. Amino acid sequence: CASSLDRGTYGYTF. Looking up the rest from reference TRBV5-6 and TRBJ1-2 gives the full variable domain: DAGVTQSPTHLIKTRGQQVTLRCSPKSGHDTVSWYQQALGQGPQFIFQYYEEEERQRGNFPDRFSGHQFPNYSSELNVNALLLGDSALYLCASSLDRGTYGYTFGSGTRLTVV.

This clonotype occurred many times. The chain combines TRBV19 with TRBJ2-3; D is perhaps TRBD1 (6 bases). The germline gives CDR1 LNHDA, CDR2 SQIVND (reference sequence). Trimming left V 5 bases short and J 2 bases short, with 14 bases between. CDR3 length: 15 residues. This CDR3 is CASSAEQGFTDTQYF. The CDR3 nucleotides are TGTGCCAGTAGTGCGGAACAGGGTTTCACAGATACGCAGTATTTT.

Sample share makes this clonotype medium-sized (0.01 to 0.1%). This chain links TRBV12-3 or TRBV12-4 with TRBJ1-1; 7 bases are shared with TRBD1. The junction had 11 bases not matched to a gene; V was cut back by 7 bases and J by 6 bases. This CDR3 has 14 amino acids. The DNA for the CDR3 is TGTGCCAGCACTATTCGACAGGGAATCGCTGAAGCTTTCTTT. Residues: CASTIRQGIAEAFF.

The rearrangement links TRBV5-6 to TRBJ2-1; D might be TRBD2 (5 bases). This CDR3 comprises 15 residues. Trimming cost V 3 bases and J 7 bases, with 17 bases left between them. Germline V lookup: CDR1 SGHDT, CDR2 YYEEEE. CDR3 residues: CASSSLVDYGNEQFF. CDR3 DNA: TGTGCCAGCAGCTCTCTGGTCGACTACGGGAATGAGCAGTTCTTC.

This clonotype is labeled large (0.1 to 1%). This sequence joins TRBV7-3 and TRBJ2-3, with TRBD2 identical over 12 bases. Trimming removed 2 bases from V and 5 bases from J; junction bases left unmatched: 5. The CDR3 has 16 amino acids. CDR1 is SGHTA, CDR2 FQGTGA, per germline. The CDR3 bases are TGTGCCAGCAGCTTATCTCTAGCGGGGGGGCAAGATACGCAGTATTTT. This translates into CASSLSLAGGQDTQYF.